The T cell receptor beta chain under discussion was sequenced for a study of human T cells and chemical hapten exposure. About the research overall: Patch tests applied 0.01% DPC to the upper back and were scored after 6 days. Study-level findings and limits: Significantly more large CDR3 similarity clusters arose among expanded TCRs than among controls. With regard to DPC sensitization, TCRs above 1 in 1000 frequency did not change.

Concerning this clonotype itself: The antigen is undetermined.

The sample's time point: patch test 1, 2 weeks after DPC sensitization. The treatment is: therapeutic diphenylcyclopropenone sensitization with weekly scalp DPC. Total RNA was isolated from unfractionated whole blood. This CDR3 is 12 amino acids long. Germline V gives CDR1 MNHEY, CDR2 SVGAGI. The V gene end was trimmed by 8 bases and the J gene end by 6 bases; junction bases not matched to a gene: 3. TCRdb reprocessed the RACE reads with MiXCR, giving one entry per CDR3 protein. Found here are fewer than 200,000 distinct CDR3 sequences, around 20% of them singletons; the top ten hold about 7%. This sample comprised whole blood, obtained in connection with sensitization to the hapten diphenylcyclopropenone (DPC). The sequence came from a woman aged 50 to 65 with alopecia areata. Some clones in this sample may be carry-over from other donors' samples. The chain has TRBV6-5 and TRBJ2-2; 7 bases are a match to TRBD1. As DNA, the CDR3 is TGTGCCAGCGTAGGGGGCCCCGGGGAGCTGTTTTTT. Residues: CASVGGPGELFF.